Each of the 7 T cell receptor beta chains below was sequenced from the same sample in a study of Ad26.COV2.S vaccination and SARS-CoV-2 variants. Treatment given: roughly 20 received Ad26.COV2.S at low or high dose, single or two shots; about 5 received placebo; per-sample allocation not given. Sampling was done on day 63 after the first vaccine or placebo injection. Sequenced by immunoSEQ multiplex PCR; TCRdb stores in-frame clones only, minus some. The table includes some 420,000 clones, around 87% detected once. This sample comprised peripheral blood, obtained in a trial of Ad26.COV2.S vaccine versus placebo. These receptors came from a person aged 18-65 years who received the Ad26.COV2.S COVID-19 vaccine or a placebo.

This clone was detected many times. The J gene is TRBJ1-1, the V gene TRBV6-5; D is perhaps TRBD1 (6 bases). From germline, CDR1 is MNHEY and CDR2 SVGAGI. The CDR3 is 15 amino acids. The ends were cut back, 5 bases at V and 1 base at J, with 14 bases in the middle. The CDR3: CASSTPGGGNTEAFF. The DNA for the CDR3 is TGTGCCAGCAGTACGCCGGGAGGGGGGAACACTGAAGCTTTCTTT.

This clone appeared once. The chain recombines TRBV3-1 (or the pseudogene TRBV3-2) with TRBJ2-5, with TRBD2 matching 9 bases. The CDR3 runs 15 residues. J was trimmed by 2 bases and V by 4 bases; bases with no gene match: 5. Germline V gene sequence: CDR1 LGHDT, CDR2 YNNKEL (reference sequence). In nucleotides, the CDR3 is TGTGCCAGCAGCCGGTTTAGCGGGGGTCAAGAGACCCAGTACTTC. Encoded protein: CASSRFSGGQETQYF.

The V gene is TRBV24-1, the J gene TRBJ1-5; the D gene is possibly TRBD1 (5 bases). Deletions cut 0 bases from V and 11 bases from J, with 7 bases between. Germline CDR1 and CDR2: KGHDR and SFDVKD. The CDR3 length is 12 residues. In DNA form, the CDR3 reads TGTGCCACCAGTGATTTGCGGGGGGCCCAGCATTTT. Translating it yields CATSDLRGAQHF.

CDR3 coding DNA: TGTGCCAGTAGTATGATGGGAGGGCCCAATCAGCCCCAGCATTTT. Amino acids: CASSMMGGPNQPQHF. The chain employs TRBV19 and TRBJ1-5; no clear D. Germline V CDR1 and CDR2: LNHDA, SQIVND (reference sequence). The V and J ends lost 3 bases and 3 bases respectively, with 12 bases between them. The length of the CDR3 is 15 residues.

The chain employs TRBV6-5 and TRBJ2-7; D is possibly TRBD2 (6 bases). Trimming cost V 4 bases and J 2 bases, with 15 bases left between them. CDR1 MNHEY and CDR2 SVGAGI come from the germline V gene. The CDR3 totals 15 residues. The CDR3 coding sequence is TGTGCCAGCAGTTTGGGGACTTTCCCACCCTACGAGCAGTACTTC. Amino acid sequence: CASSLGTFPPYEQYF.

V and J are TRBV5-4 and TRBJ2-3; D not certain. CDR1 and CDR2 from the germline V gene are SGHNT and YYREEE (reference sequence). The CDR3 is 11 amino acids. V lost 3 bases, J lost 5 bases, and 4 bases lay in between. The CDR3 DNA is TGTGCCAGCAGCTCCCGAGATACGCAGTATTTT. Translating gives CASSSRDTQYF.

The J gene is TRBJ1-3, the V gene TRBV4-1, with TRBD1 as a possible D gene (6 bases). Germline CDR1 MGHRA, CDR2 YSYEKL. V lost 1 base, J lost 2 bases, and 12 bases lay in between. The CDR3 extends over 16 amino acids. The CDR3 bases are TGCGCCAGCAGCCAAGCAGCAGGGGCACCTGGAAACACCATATATTTT. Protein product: CASSQAAGAPGNTIYF.